Given below is one T cell receptor (beta chain) in context. This entry belongs to a study of blood T cells in healthy people across ages. A second roughly 7 to 12 cycle PCR used barcoded and J-beta primers. TCRdb re-called the 5' RACE reads through MiXCR, storing one row per CDR3 protein. The profile shows under 1,100,000 distinct CDR3 sequences, under 30% of them singletons. Germline CDR1 SNHLY, CDR2 FYNNEI. The CDR3 runs 16 residues. With 6 bases clipped from V and 0 bases from J, the junction kept 3 bases outside the gene matches. This sample was also put to use in a study of T cells of mothers and their children. As that study records: cDNA was synthesized from all extracted RNA at around 1.5 ug per reaction. Overlap measured in related mother-child pairs was slightly, non-significantly higher than in unrelated pairs.

The gene calls are TRBV2 and TRBJ2-7, with 15 bases identical to TRBD2. The sample taken for sequencing was blood. The source of this sequence is a girl aged 2-10 years in good health. As DNA, the CDR3 is TGTGCCAGCAGGGGACTAGCGGGGGGTTACTCCTACGAGCAGTACTTC. Translated: CASRGLAGGYSYEQYF. Variable domain in full (rest from reference TRBV2 and TRBJ2-7): EPEVTQTPSHQVTQMGQEVILRCVPISNHLYFYWYRQILGQKVEFLVSFYNNEISEKSEIFDDQFSVERPDGSNFTLKIRSTKLEDSAMYFCASRGLAGGYSYEQYFGPGTRLTVT.